This TCR beta chain appears in the sequencing data of a study of blood T cell repertoires in COVID-19. Study at large: PBMCs, B-cell-depleted T cells, or T cells were the source of the cDNA or gDNA that made up the material.

This table comes from immunoSEQ multiplex PCR, and its TCRdb copy is limited to in-frame clones, with some not included. The sample carries about 74,000 clones, 70% to 90% recorded once. The CDR3 totals 13 residues. V lost 5 bases, J lost 3 bases, and 9 bases lay in between. CDR1 and CDR2 from the germline V gene are SEHNR and FQNEAQ (reference sequence). This chain uses TRBV7-9 with TRBJ2-3; D remains unclear. This clonotype was obtained from a man between 65 and 79 years old with acute or convalescent COVID-19. Sequencing input: peripheral blood. The DNA of the CDR3 is TGTGCCAGCAGCATACTAACGACAGATACGCAGTATTTT. As protein: CASSILTTDTQYF.